One and the same sample provided the 20 T cell receptor beta chains below, sequenced in a study of CD8+CD57+ T cells in acquired aplastic anemia (dated by TCRdb to the late 2010s). Patients chosen for sequencing had shown expansion of CD8+CD57+ cells by flow cytometry. The instrument was an Illumina HiSeq 2000. Profiling of TCR beta VDJ combinations and CDR3 sequences used genomic DNA as the template. In TCRdb, the public reads were trimmed at Q25 with fastp and aligned with MiXCR, with productive beta chains retained. Every distinct CDR3 protein forms one entry, paired with its most common genes and DNA. Across this sample there are about 200,000 distinct CDR3 sequences, with roughly two thirds seen only once. About 60% of the sample comes from the top ten. The sequencing input was sorted CD4+, CD8+, or CD8+CD57+ T cells (not recorded which) from PBMCs. The receptors were sampled from a human donor with aplastic anemia.

This clonotype came up many times. The V call is TRBV14, the J call TRBJ2-2; D call uncertain. Per the germline V gene, CDR1 is SGHDN and CDR2 is FVKESK. This CDR3 comprises 13 residues. V lost 8 bases and J 6 bases, leaving 13 bases between the germline ends. The CDR3 DNA reads TGTGCCAGCCATAGCCTATGGGCCGGGGAGCTGTTTTTT. It yields the protein CASHSLWAGELFF.

With respect to this clonotype: One junction end does not reproduce the germline sequence, and a read error may be involved. This chain joins TRBV10-3 and TRBJ2-7; D is unclear. This CDR3 has 15 residues. Germline values: CDR1 ENHRY, CDR2 SYGVKD. The CDR3 loop reads CASSYSARPNYEQYF. CDR3 bases: TGTGCCAGCAGTTACTCAGCCAGGCCCAACTACGAGCAGTACTTC.

The count of this clonotype is one. V usage is TRBV2 and J usage is TRBJ2-7, with D tentatively TRBD2 (6 bases). The V and J ends lost 5 bases and 0 bases respectively, with 14 bases between them. This CDR3 is built from 15 residues. The germline gives CDR1 SNHLY, CDR2 FYNNEI. The CDR3 bases are TGTGCCAGCAGTTTATCGGGACTGATCTCCTACGAGCAGTACTTC. Amino acids: CASSLSGLISYEQYF.

This chain uses TRBV7-2 with TRBJ2-3, with 8 bases fitting TRBD2. The CDR3 extends over 13 amino acids. CDR1 and CDR2 (germline): SGHTA, FQGNSA. After removal of 2 bases from V and 8 bases from J, the junction contained 3 bases not matched to a gene. CDR3 in DNA: TGTGCCAGCAGCTTAAGTCGGGAGGGTACGCAGTATTTT. Translation: CASSLSREGTQYF. The variable domain in full, completed from reference TRBV7-2 and TRBJ2-3, reads GAGVSQSPSNKVTEKGKDVELRCDPISGHTALYWYRQSLGQGLEFLIYFQGNSAPDKSGLPSDRFSAERTGGSVSTLTIQRTQQEDSAVYLCASSLSREGTQYFGPGTRLTVL.

This clonotype is a singleton in its sample. V usage is TRBV4-1 and J usage is TRBJ1-4, with D unclear. The CDR3 is 16 amino acids. Germline V lookup: CDR1 MGHRA, CDR2 YSYEKL. The V gene lost 1 base and the J gene lost 0 bases, with 9 bases spanning the gap. The DNA of the CDR3 is TGCGCCAGCAGCCAAGCCTTAGGCGCAACTAATGAAAAACTGTTTTTT. It specifies CASSQALGATNEKLFF.

The chain links TRBV2 to TRBJ1-6; the D gene is possibly TRBD1 (6 bases). Germline-derived CDR1 and CDR2 are SNHLY and FYNNEI. The CDR3 has 13 residues. With 6 bases removed from V and 13 bases from J, the gap between germline ends came to 16 bases. In DNA, the CDR3 is TGTGCCAGCAGAGGCAGGGGAGGTTCTCCCCTCCACTTT. This translates into CASRGRGGSPLHF.

The V gene is TRBV20-1, the J gene TRBJ2-1, with 8 bases aligning to TRBD2. CDR1 is DFQATT and CDR2 is SNEGSKA in the germline V gene (reference sequence). The V and J ends lost 5 bases and 8 bases, in that order; junction bases with no gene match: 14. The CDR3 sequence is 15 residues long. The chain's CDR3 is CSASGTRLYGDEQFF. In DNA, the CDR3 is TGCAGTGCTTCCGGGACTAGGCTTTATGGCGATGAGCAGTTCTTC.

This clonotype was seen many times. The chain joins TRBV3-1 to TRBJ2-1; the D is unclear. Germline V gene lookup returns CDR1 LGHDT and CDR2 YNNKEL (reference sequence). V lost 2 bases to trimming and J lost 9 bases, with 5 bases between them. The CDR3 sequence is 11 residues long. The CDR3 DNA follows: TGTGCCAGCAGCCAAATGGGTGAGCAGTTCTTC. Its protein product is CASSQMGEQFF.

The V and J genes are TRBV10-3 and TRBJ2-7; maybe TRBD2 (5 bases). The germline V and J ends were trimmed by 8 bases and 5 bases, with 16 bases remaining between them. Germline CDR1 and CDR2: ENHRY and SYGVKD. The CDR3 sequence is 13 residues long. The CDR3 sequence: CAIEPGDENEQYF. CDR3 nucleotides: TGTGCCATCGAACCCGGGGATGAAAACGAGCAGTACTTC.

The chain carries TRBV19 and TRBJ1-1; 9 bases match TRBD1. V gave up 2 bases and J gave up 3 bases; unmatched junction bases: 1. This CDR3 has 14 amino acids. Looked up from germline, CDR1 is LNHDA and CDR2 is SQIVND (reference sequence). The CDR3 here is CASSIWTGDTEAFF. For the CDR3, the DNA is TGTGCCAGTAGTATATGGACAGGGGACACTGAAGCTTTCTTT.

This clonotype was seen just once. CDR3 DNA: TGCGCCAGCAGCTTGGCCGGTCAGGGGGCAAGCAGTTCACCCCTCCACTTT. Amino acids: CASSLAGQGASSSPLHF. V is TRBV5-1 and J is TRBJ1-6; 8 bases are a match to TRBD1. V lost 0 bases to trimming and J lost 9 bases; unmatched junction nucleotides: 11. Germline V CDR1 and CDR2: SGHRS, YFSETQ. The CDR3 contains 17 residues.

This clonotype was seen a handful of times. This chain links TRBV29-1 with TRBJ1-5; the D is unclear. The CDR3 totals 10 residues. The V end lost 4 bases, the J end lost 8 bases, and 6 bases lay between the germline ends. Germline V gives CDR1 SQVTM, CDR2 ANQGSEA. The CDR3 DNA reads as TGCAGCGTTGGAAATGAGCCCCAGCATTTT. Its translation is CSVGNEPQHF.

This chain links TRBV19 with TRBJ2-1; tentatively, D is TRBD2 (7 bases). This CDR3 comprises 19 residues. Trimming shortened V by 5 bases and J by 0 bases, and 23 bases separated the two germline ends. Germline CDR1 is LNHDA and CDR2 is SQIVND (reference sequence). The chain's CDR3 is CASSARGGGVMSSYNEQFF. The CDR3 DNA sequence: TGTGCCAGTAGTGCCAGGGGAGGGGGGGTAATGAGCTCCTACAATGAGCAGTTCTTC.

The genes are TRBV5-4 and TRBJ2-7; 10 bases are shared with TRBD1. This CDR3 region has 15 residues. With 2 bases clipped from V and 7 bases from J, the junction kept 9 bases outside the gene matches. Germline-derived CDR1 and CDR2 are SGHNT and YYREEE (reference sequence). The CDR3 DNA follows: TGTGCCAGCAGCTTTGGGGGACAGGGGCTGAATGAGCAGTACTTC. Protein product: CASSFGGQGLNEQYF.

This clonotype was seen only a few times. J is TRBJ2-6 and V is TRBV19; D remains ambiguous. Germline lookup yields CDR1 LNHDA and CDR2 SQIVND (reference sequence). CDR3 length: 16 residues. V was shortened by 7 bases and J by 0 bases, with 13 bases between the two germline ends. CDR3 sequence reads: CASNPEMSSGANVLTF. In DNA form, the CDR3 reads TGTGCCAGTAACCCGGAGATGTCCTCTGGGGCCAACGTCCTGACTTTC.

V is TRBV5-4 and J is TRBJ2-1; 8 bases fit TRBD2. V gave up 0 bases and J gave up 9 bases; unmatched junction bases: 5. This CDR3 comprises 14 residues. In germline, CDR1 is SGHNT, CDR2 YYREEE (reference sequence). In DNA form, the CDR3 reads TGTGCCAGCAGCTTGGTAGGGCTAGCGGGTGAGCAGTTCTTC. It codes for CASSLVGLAGEQFF.

The chain's CDR3 is CASSAGTKNTGELFF. The DNA of the CDR3 is TGCGCCAGCAGTGCCGGGACCAAGAACACCGGGGAGCTGTTTTTT. V is TRBV10-2 and J is TRBJ2-2; D assignment may be TRBD1 or TRBD2 (5 bases each). The CDR3 consists of 15 residues. Trimming took off 4 bases at V and 1 base at J, with 10 bases between the two ends. In germline, CDR1 is WSHSY, CDR2 SAAADI.

The chain links TRBV25-1 to TRBJ2-7; a possible D gene is TRBD2 (5 bases). The CDR3 runs to 13 residues. V was trimmed by 5 bases and J by 2 bases, leaving 10 bases between them. Germline loops: CDR1 MGHDK, CDR2 SYGVNS. The CDR3 coding sequence is TGTGCCAGCAGTAAATCCGGGACCTACGAGCAGTACTTC. Translating gives CASSKSGTYEQYF.

The V gene is TRBV7-2, the J gene TRBJ1-1; D gene ambiguous. Germline CDR1 is SGHTA and CDR2 is FQGNSA. The CDR3 covers 15 residues. V was clipped by 3 bases and J by 1 base, with 12 bases between them. The CDR3, as DNA: TGTGCCAGCAGCTTCTATAGACACCAGAACACTGAAGCTTTCTTT. It encodes CASSFYRHQNTEAFF.

This clonotype was counted at least ten times. The chain carries TRBV14 and TRBJ1-2; maybe TRBD1 (5 bases). CDR1 is SGHDN, CDR2 FVKESK, per germline. The CDR3 is made up of 15 amino acids. V gave up 1 base and J gave up 4 bases, with 13 bases separating them. For the CDR3, the DNA is TGTGCCAGCAGCCAAGCGGGGGGGAAGGTCTATGGCTACACCTTC. Translation: CASSQAGGKVYGYTF.